These 16 T cell receptor beta chains were sequenced from one sample in a study of blood T cell repertoires in COVID-19. This table comes from immunoSEQ multiplex PCR, and its TCRdb copy is limited to in-frame clones, with some not included. The repertoire has fewer than 250,000 clones, 80% to 90% of them found once; the top ten carry 3.5% to 4%. Sequencing was done on a sample of PBMCs or T cells enriched from blood (not recorded which). Source of these receptors: a woman aged 40 to 50 with acute COVID-19.

The chain recombines TRBV29-1 with TRBJ1-1, with D perhaps TRBD1 (5 bases). Trimming removed 6 bases at V and 2 bases at J, with 13 bases between. Germline lookup yields CDR1 SQVTM and CDR2 ANQGSEA. CDR3 length: 13 residues. The CDR3, as DNA: TGCAGCGTCACCAGACAGAGCAACACTGAAGCTTTCTTT. Translated, it gives CSVTRQSNTEAFF.

The chain joins TRBV28 to TRBJ1-1; D gene uncertain. The CDR3 loop spans 15 amino acids. Trimming left V 3 bases short and J 1 base short, with 12 bases between. The V gene's germline CDR1 is MDHEN and CDR2 SYDVKM. The CDR3 bases are TGTGCCAGCAGTTTTATGAGACTGCCGAACACTGAAGCTTTCTTT. Amino acid sequence: CASSFMRLPNTEAFF.

Here the CDR3 DNA reads TGTGCCAGCAGTTTGGACAGGGGGATGGTTGGCACTGAAGCTTTCTTT. This encodes CASSLDRGMVGTEAFF. The chain employs TRBV6-2 or TRBV6-3 and TRBJ1-1, with 10 nucleotides matching TRBD1. Trimming took 4 bases from V and 4 from J; bases not matched to a gene: 9. CDR1 and CDR2 from the germline V gene are MNHEY and SVGEGT. CDR3 length: 16 residues.

V usage is TRBV3-1 (or the pseudogene TRBV3-2) and J usage is TRBJ1-2, with TRBD1 matching 9 bases. The CDR3 extends over 15 amino acids. V was pared by 6 bases and J by 5 bases, with 10 bases of the junction left unmatched. The germline CDR1 and CDR2 sequences are LGHDT and YNNKEL (reference sequence). The CDR3 spells CASRQQGANGYGYTF. CDR3 nucleotide sequence: TGTGCCAGCAGGCAACAGGGGGCGAATGGATATGGCTACACCTTC.

The chain has TRBV24-1 and TRBJ2-3, with D tentatively TRBD1 (5 bases). CDR3 length equals 15 residues. Germline V CDR1 and CDR2: KGHDR, SFDVKD. The V gene lost 9 bases and the J gene lost 0 bases, with 15 bases spanning the gap. The CDR3 sequence is CATSRPGSSTDTQYF. DNA of the CDR3: TGTGCCACCTCCAGGCCAGGGTCTAGCACAGATACGCAGTATTTT.

The V gene is TRBV11-2, the J gene TRBJ2-1, with 11 positions matching TRBD2. The V gene end was trimmed by 3 bases and the J gene end by 4 bases; junction bases not matched to a gene: 8. The CDR3 runs 17 residues. In germline, CDR1 is SGHAT, CDR2 FQNNGV. The CDR3 sequence: CASSLGTGTSGYNEQFF. CDR3 in DNA: TGTGCCAGCAGCTTGGGGACCGGGACTAGCGGATACAATGAGCAGTTCTTC.

The chain's CDR3 is CASILAYNEQFF. The CDR3 DNA follows: TGTGCCAGCATTCTCGCCTACAATGAGCAGTTCTTC. The V gene is TRBV2, the J gene TRBJ2-1; D unclear. Germline loops: CDR1 SNHLY, CDR2 FYNNEI. The CDR3 length is 12 residues. Trimming left V 7 bases short and J 2 bases short, with 6 bases between.

V is TRBV6-5 and J is TRBJ1-4; possible D gene TRBD1, 6 bases. CDR1 and CDR2 from the germline V gene are MNHEY and SVGAGI. This CDR3 contains 15 residues. V was cut by 4 bases and J by 7 bases, with 16 bases left in between. CDR3 region: CASSSVGGGAEKLFF. CDR3 nucleotides: TGTGCCAGCAGTTCTGTGGGAGGGGGAGCTGAAAAACTGTTTTTT.

This chain uses TRBV10-1 with TRBJ1-2; D is uncertain. In germline, CDR1 is WNHNN, CDR2 SYGVQD (reference sequence). Trimming left V 0 bases short and J 1 base short, with 6 bases between. The CDR3 covers 14 residues. This chain's CDR3 is CASSESSDNYGYTF. The CDR3 DNA reads TGCGCCAGCAGTGAGTCATCAGATAACTATGGCTACACCTTC.

The rearrangement uses TRBV11-2 and TRBJ2-3, with TRBD2 matching 9 bases. Trimming at V came to 0 bases and at J to 5 bases, leaving 9 bases not matched to a gene. CDR1 and CDR2 (germline): SGHAT, FQNNGV. The length of the CDR3 is 17 residues. The CDR3 bases are TGTGCCAGCAGCTTAGAACTTCTAGCGGGAAGGAGAGATACGCAGTATTTT. Amino acid sequence: CASSLELLAGRRDTQYF.

This chain uses TRBV18 with TRBJ2-1, with TRBD2 matching over 9 bases. The CDR3 loop spans 17 amino acids. The ends lost 5 bases at V and 5 bases at J; junction bases unmatched: 13. CDR1 and CDR2 (germline): KGHSH, LQKENI. CDR3 residues: CASSTKSGRLLDNEQFF. The DNA for the CDR3 is TGTGCCAGCTCAACCAAGAGCGGGAGGCTCCTAGACAATGAGCAGTTCTTC.

This clone showed up just a few times. This chain connects TRBV29-1 to TRBJ2-1; D not resolved. Trimming left V 5 bases short and J 8 bases short, with 13 bases between. CDR3 length: 12 residues. CDR1 and CDR2 (germline): SQVTM, ANQGSEA. In DNA, the CDR3 is TGCAGCGTTCGTTTCCAGGTCGATGAGCAGTTCTTC. Translated: CSVRFQVDEQFF.

This chain connects TRBV29-1 to TRBJ2-3; D uncertain. The V gene lost 4 bases and the J gene lost 8 bases, with 7 bases spanning the gap. Germline lookup yields CDR1 SQVTM and CDR2 ANQGSEA. This CDR3 region has 10 residues. The CDR3 region is CSVGEATQYF. The DNA of the CDR3 is TGCAGCGTTGGAGAGGCTACGCAGTATTTT.

CDR3 protein: CASSSGGGGGRIYEQYF. The DNA for the CDR3 is TGTGCCAGCAGCTCCGGGGGGGGTGGCGGGAGGATCTACGAGCAGTACTTC. The J gene is TRBJ2-7, the V gene TRBV7-2; 8 positions match TRBD2. V was pared by 4 bases and J by 3 bases, with 14 bases of the junction left unmatched. Germline assignment: CDR1 SGHTA and CDR2 FQGNSA. This CDR3 comprises 17 residues.

V gene TRBV5-8 combines with J gene TRBJ1-5, with D uncertain. Trimming shortened V by 0 bases and J by 11 bases, and 15 bases separated the two germline ends. CDR1 SGHTS and CDR2 YDEGEE come from the germline V gene. The CDR3 sequence is 14 residues long. The CDR3 protein is CASSLGRGGRSQHF. The CDR3 region has the DNA TGTGCCAGCAGCTTGGGTCGGGGTGGAAGGTCCCAGCATTTT.

The chain uses TRBV28 and TRBJ1-6; a possible D gene is TRBD1 (6 bases). V lost 8 bases and J 11 bases, leaving 16 bases between the germline ends. Germline V gene sequence: CDR1 MDHEN, CDR2 SYDVKM. The length of the CDR3 is 13 residues. DNA for the CDR3: TGTGCCAGCGGAGGAACAGGGAGTACACCCCTCCACTTT. Encoded protein: CASGGTGSTPLHF. The full variable domain, with the rest looked up from reference TRBV28 and TRBJ1-6, is DVKVTQSSRYLVKRTGEKVFLECVQDMDHENMFWYRQDPGLGLRLIYFSYDVKMKEKGDIPEGYSVSREKKERFSLILESASTNQTSMYLCASGGTGSTPLHFGNGTRLTVT.